This T cell receptor (beta chain) is drawn from a study of technical replicates of blood from several donors. Clones were sequenced by immunoSEQ multiplex PCR, and TCRdb holds only the in-frame ones, with some missing. The repertoire holds nearly 90,000 clones, with 95% as singletons. The CDR3 consists of 15 residues. V gave up 3 bases and J gave up 4 bases; unmatched junction bases: 7. Germline lookup yields CDR1 MNHEY and CDR2 SMNVEV (reference sequence). The TCR comes from a human donor in good health. The chain links TRBV27 to TRBJ1-1; the match to TRBD1 covers 8 bases. Sequences were obtained from T cells isolated from PBMCs. CDR3 sequence (DNA): TGTGCCAGCAGTTTGCACCCCACAGGGGGCACTGAAGCTTTCTTT. As protein: CASSLHPTGGTEAFF.